This TCR beta chain emerged from a study of blood T cells in healthy people across ages. Findings of the study overall: Underestimates were what the diversity estimates from one million T cells were considered to be.

The CDR3 is 13 amino acids. Germline lookup yields CDR1 MNHEY and CDR2 SVGAGI. As to this clonotype: Antigen specificity is unknown.

A second PCR of roughly 7 to 11 cycles used a sample-barcoded 5' primer and a J-beta primer mix. Template switching added a 12-random-nucleotide identifier to every cDNA molecule. TCRdb analysed the 5' RACE reads with MiXCR anew, one entry per CDR3 protein. The sample contains around 750,000 distinct CDR3 sequences, about 55% of which appear only once. Each sample used at least 6 million PBMCs. The sequencing input was blood. The sequence derives from a man older than 75 in good health. The chain joins TRBV6-5 to TRBJ2-4; tentative D call: TRBD1 (6 bases). The J call may be in error: the DNA end matches TRBJ2-7 better. The chain's CDR3 is CASSYIKGDEQYF. In nucleotides, the CDR3 is TGTGCCAGCAGTTATATAAAGGGGGACGAGCAGTACTTC.